This TCR beta chain was identified during a study of blood T cells in healthy people across ages. This clonotype was recorded only once. Germline CDR1 reads SGHDT; CDR2 reads YYEEEE. This CDR3 region has 14 residues. Between the trimmed V and J ends, which lost 1 base and 7 bases, there was a span of 14 bases. Sample-barcoded 5' priming and a J-beta primer mix drove a second PCR of 7 to 11 cycles. Per sample, CDR3-containing paired-end reads numbered at least 2.5 million. TCRdb processed the 5' RACE reads anew with MiXCR; each CDR3 protein has one entry. The table has around 500,000 distinct CDR3 sequences, under 55% seen once.

The clonotype was recovered from a man older than 75 in good health. Sequencing was carried out using blood. The chain recombines TRBV5-6 with TRBJ2-5; D is perhaps TRBD2 (7 bases). CDR3 amino acids: CASSLYPGEGTQYF. The CDR3 DNA sequence: TGTGCCAGCAGCTTGTACCCAGGGGAGGGGACCCAGTACTTC.